The present T cell receptor beta chain was sequenced within a study of blood T cells in healthy people across ages. A second PCR of 7 to 11 cycles used a sample-barcoded 5' primer and a J-beta primer mix. Every cDNA molecule carried a tag from a template-switch adaptor bearing 12 random nucleotides. TCRdb re-derived calls from the 5' RACE reads in MiXCR, one entry per CDR3 protein. Of about 700,000 distinct CDR3 sequences in the sample, approximately 29% were seen once. The sequence was obtained from a woman of 80 years or more in good health. Sequencing input: blood.

CDR3: CASSGGWSSYNEQFF. CDR3 DNA sequence: TGTGCCAGCAGCGGGGGTTGGAGCTCCTACAATGAGCAGTTCTTC. The chain joins TRBV7-2 to TRBJ2-1; D assignment may be TRBD1 or TRBD2 (5 bases each). The CDR3 runs 15 residues. Trimming removed 5 bases at V and 0 bases at J, with 11 bases between. The germline V gene has CDR1 SGHTA and CDR2 FQGNSA.